The 3 T cell receptor beta chains in this list originate from one sample, sequenced in a study of chemoradiotherapy in HPV16-positive cancers. Data came from immunoSEQ multiplex PCR; TCRdb stores just in-frame clones and leaves some out. Found here are 9,000 to 13,000 clones, roughly 72% of them singletons; the top ten hold 36%. Sample collection occurred from a patient who underwent chemoradiotherapy. The receptor source for this set is a human donor with HPV-associated anogenital cancer.

The rearrangement uses TRBV4-3 and TRBJ1-4; no reliable D call. The CDR3 has 13 residues. Germline values: CDR1 LGHNA, CDR2 YSLEER. The V and J ends lost 4 bases and 8 bases respectively, with 11 bases between them. The CDR3 loop reads CASSRVGGEKLFF. The DNA for the CDR3 is TGCGCCAGCAGCCGCGTAGGAGGAGAAAAACTGTTTTTT.

The rearrangement uses TRBV10-1 and TRBJ2-3; 7 bases align to TRBD1. Germline CDR1 is WNHNN and CDR2 is SYGVQD (reference sequence). There are 14 residues in the CDR3. Trimming cost V 5 bases and J 1 base; bases outside gene matches: 3. CDR3 sequence: CASSRDSRTDTQYF. CDR3 nucleotide sequence: TGCGCCAGCAGTCGGGACAGCCGCACAGATACGCAGTATTTT.

V and J are TRBV29-1 and TRBJ2-5, with 7 nucleotides matching TRBD2. CDR1 and CDR2 from the germline V gene are SQVTM and ANQGSEA. Trimming at V came to 0 bases and at J to 3 bases, leaving 10 bases not matched to a gene. The CDR3 consists of 16 residues. CDR3 DNA: TGCAGCGTTGAAGATCCTGGGGGGAGGGCTAAAGAGACCCAGTACTTC. Its translation is CSVEDPGGRAKETQYF.